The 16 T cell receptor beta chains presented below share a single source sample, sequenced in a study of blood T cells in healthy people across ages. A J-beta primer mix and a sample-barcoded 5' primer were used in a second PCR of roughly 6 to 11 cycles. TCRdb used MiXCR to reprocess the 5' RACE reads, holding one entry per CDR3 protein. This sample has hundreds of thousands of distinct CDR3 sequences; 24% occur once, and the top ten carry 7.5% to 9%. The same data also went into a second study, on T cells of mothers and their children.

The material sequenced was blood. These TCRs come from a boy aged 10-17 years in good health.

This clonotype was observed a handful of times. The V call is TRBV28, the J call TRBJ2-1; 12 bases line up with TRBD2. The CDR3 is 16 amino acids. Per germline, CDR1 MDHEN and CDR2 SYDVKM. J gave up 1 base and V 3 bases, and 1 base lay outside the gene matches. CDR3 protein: CASSFGLAGSYNEQFF. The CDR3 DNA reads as TGTGCCAGCAGTTTCGGACTAGCGGGATCCTACAATGAGCAGTTCTTC.

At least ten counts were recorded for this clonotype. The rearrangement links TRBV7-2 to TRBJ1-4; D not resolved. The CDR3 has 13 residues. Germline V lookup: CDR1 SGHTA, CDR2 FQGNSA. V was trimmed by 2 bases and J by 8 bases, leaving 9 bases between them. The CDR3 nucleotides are TGTGCCAGCAGCTTATTTAGAGGGGAAAAACTGTTTTTT. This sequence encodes CASSLFRGEKLFF.

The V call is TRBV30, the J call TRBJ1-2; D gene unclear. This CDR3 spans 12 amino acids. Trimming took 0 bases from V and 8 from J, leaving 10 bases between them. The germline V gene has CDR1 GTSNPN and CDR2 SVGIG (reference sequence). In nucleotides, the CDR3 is TGTGCCTGGAGTGTACTAACCGAGGGCTACACCTTC. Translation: CAWSVLTEGYTF.

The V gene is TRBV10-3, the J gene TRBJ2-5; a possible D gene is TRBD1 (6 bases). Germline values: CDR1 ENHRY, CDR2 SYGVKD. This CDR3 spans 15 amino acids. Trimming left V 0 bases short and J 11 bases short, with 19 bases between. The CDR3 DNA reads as TGTGCCATCAGTGAGTCCCTAGGCGAAGAGGGGGAGCAGTACTTC. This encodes CAISESLGEEGEQYF.

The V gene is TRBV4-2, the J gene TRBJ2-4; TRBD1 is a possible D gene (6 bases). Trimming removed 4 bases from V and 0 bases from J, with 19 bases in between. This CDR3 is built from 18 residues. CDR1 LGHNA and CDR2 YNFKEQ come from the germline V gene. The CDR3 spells CASSPPGVTLSAKNIQYF. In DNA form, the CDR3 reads TGTGCCAGCAGCCCGCCAGGGGTAACCCTCTCAGCCAAAAACATTCAGTACTTC.

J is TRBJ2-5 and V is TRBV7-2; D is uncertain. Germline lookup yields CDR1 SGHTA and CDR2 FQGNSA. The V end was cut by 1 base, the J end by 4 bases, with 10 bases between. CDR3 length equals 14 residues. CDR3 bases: TGTGCCAGCAGCTTAGTCCCCGTAGGAGAGACCCAGTACTTC. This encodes CASSLVPVGETQYF.

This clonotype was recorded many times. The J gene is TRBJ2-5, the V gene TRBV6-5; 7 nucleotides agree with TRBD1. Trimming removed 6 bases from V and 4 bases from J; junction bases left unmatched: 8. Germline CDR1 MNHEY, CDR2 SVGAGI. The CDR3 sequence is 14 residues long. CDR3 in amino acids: CASRLTGAAETQYF. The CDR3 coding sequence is TGTGCCAGCAGACTAACAGGGGCGGCAGAGACCCAGTACTTC.

The CDR3 DNA follows: TGTGCCATGGCAGGGGCCTACGAGCAGTACTTC. It translates to CAMAGAYEQYF. This rearrangement joins TRBV10-3 to TRBJ2-7, with D tentatively TRBD1 (6 bases). CDR3 length equals 11 residues. Germline V gives CDR1 ENHRY, CDR2 SYGVKD. Trimming took off 9 bases at V and 2 bases at J, with 8 bases between the two ends.

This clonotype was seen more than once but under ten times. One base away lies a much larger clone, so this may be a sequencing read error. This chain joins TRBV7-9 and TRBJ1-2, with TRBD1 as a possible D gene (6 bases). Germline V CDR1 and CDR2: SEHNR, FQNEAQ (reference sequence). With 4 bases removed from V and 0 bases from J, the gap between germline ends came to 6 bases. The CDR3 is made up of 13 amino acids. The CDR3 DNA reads TGTGCCAGCAGCTGGGACACTAACTATGGCTACACCTTC. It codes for CASSWDTNYGYTF. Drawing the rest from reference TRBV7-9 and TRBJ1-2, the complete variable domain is DTGVSQNPRHKITKRGQNVTFRCDPISEHNRLYWYRQTLGQGPEFLTYFQNEAQLEKSRLLSDRFSAERPKGSFSTLEIQRTEQGDSAMYLCASSWDTNYGYTFGSGTRLTVV.

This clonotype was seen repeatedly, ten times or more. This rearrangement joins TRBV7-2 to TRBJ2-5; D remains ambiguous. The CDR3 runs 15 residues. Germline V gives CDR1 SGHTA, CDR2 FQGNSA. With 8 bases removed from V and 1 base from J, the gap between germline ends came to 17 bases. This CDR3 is CASSKMGFTQETQYF. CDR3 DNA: TGTGCCAGCTCCAAAATGGGGTTCACCCAAGAGACCCAGTACTTC.

For the CDR3, the DNA is TGTGCCAGCAACCACCCCACAAACTCTGGAAACACCATATATTTT. Its protein is CASNHPTNSGNTIYF. The V and J genes are TRBV7-9 and TRBJ1-3, with no clear D. V shed 7 bases and J shed 0 bases, with 13 bases lying between them. Germline loops: CDR1 SEHNR, CDR2 FQNEAQ (reference sequence). The CDR3 consists of 15 residues.

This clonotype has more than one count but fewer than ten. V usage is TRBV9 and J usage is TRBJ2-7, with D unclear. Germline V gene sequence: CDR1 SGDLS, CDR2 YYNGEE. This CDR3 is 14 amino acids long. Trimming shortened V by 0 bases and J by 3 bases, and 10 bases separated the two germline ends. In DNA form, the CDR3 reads TGTGCCAGCAGCGTAGATCCTAGTATCTACGAGCAGTACTTC. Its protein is CASSVDPSIYEQYF. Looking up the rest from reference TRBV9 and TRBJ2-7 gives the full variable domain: DSGVTQTPKHLITATGQRVTLRCSPRSGDLSVYWYQQSLDQGLQFLIQYYNGEERAKGNILERFSAQQFPDLHSELNLSSLELGDSALYFCASSVDPSIYEQYFGPGTRLTVT.

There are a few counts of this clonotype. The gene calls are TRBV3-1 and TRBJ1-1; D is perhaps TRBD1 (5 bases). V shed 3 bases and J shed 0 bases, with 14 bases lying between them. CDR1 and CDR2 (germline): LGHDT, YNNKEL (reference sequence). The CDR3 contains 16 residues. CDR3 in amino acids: CASSQANRRLNTEAFF. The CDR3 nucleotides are TGTGCCAGCAGCCAGGCCAACAGGCGTCTGAACACTGAAGCTTTCTTT.

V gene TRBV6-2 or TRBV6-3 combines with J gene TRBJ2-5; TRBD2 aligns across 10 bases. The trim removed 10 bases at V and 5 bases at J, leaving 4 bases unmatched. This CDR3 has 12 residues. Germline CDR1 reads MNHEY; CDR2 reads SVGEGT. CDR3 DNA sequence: TGTGCCACCCTAGCGGGAGCGGAGACCCAGTACTTC. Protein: CATLAGAETQYF.

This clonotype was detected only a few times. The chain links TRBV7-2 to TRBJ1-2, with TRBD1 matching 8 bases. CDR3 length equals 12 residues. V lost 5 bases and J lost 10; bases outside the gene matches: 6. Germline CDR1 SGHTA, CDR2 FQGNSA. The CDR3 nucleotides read TGTGCCAGCAGCCCATCAGGGGGCCCCTACACCTTC. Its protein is CASSPSGGPYTF.

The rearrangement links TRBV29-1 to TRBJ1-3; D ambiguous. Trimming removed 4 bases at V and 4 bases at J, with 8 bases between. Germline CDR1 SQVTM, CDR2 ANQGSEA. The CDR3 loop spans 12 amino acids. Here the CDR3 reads CSVGETGNTIYF. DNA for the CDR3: TGCAGCGTTGGTGAAACCGGAAACACCATATATTTT. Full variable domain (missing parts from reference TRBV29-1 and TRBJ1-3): SAVISQKPSRDICQRGTSLTIQCQVDSQVTMMFWYRQQPGQSLTLIATANQGSEATYESGFVIDKFPISRPNLTFSTLTVSNMSPEDSSIYLCSVGETGNTIYFGEGSWLTVV.